These T cell receptor beta chains were read from a single sample in a study of cytomegalovirus exposure and HLA in healthy donors. The protocol was immunoSEQ multiplex PCR, while the TCRdb copy is restricted to in-frame clones and leaves out a portion. This table has tens of thousands of clones, around 80% appearing once. The sample was PBMCs. The receptors derive from a man aged 50 to 59 in good health and CMV-seropositive. The CDR3 runs from the conserved cysteine through the conserved F or W. Fields, in order: J gene, D gene, clone size, V gene, CDR3 DNA, CDR3 protein. The D gene is left open where the match is weak. The size entry is marked missing in some rows and otherwise reads once, few, many or a size class.

TRBJ1-5 . . TRBV4-3 TGCGCCAGCAGCCAAGAGGGCTTCAATCAGCCCCAGCATTTT CASSQEGFNQPQHF
TRBJ1-6 TRBD1 . TRBV19 TGTGCCAGTAGTACCGACAGGGATAATTCACCCCTCCACTTT CASSTDRDNSPLHF
TRBJ2-3 . . TRBV6-1 TGTGCCAGCAGGTCACTAAGCACAGATACGCAGTATTTT CASRSLSTDTQYF
TRBJ1-3 . . TRBV29-1 TGCAGCGTTGACCCAACAGGGTCTGCCTCTGGAAACACCATATATTTT CSVDPTGSASGNTIYF
TRBJ2-3 TRBD1 . TRBV5-4 TGTGCCAGCAGCTTGGAGACCGGGACAGGACGAGATACGCAGTATTTT CASSLETGTGRDTQYF
TRBJ1-1 TRBD1 once TRBV5-4 TGTGCCAGCAGCCCGGGACAGGGGAGGGAAGAAGCTTTCTTT CASSPGQGREEAFF
TRBJ1-5 TRBD1 few TRBV6-1 TGTGCCAGCAGTGGACAGGGGGAGCAAAATCAGCCCCAGCATTTT CASSGQGEQNQPQHF
TRBJ2-7 . . TRBV5-1 TGCGCCAGCAGCTTACAGGGCCCGAACAACGAGCAGTACTTC CASSLQGPNNEQYF
TRBJ1-2 . few TRBV6-5 TGTGCCAGCAGTCTGCAGGGAAATAACTATGGCTACACCTTC CASSLQGNNYGYTF
TRBJ2-7 . many TRBV9 TGTGCCAGCAGCTCCCAGCGGCCCAGCTCCTCCGAGCAGTACTTC CASSSQRPSSSEQYF
TRBJ1-1 TRBD1 . TRBV5-1 TGCGCCAGCAGCTTGGCGCGGGACAGGGGGAAACCTTTCTTT CASSLARDRGKPFF
TRBJ2-2 . . TRBV28 TGTGCCAGCAGTCGGACACTTGCGAACACCGGGGAGCTGTTTTTT CASSRTLANTGELFF
TRBJ2-1 TRBD2 . TRBV5-1 TGCGCCAGCAGCTTGACTAGCGGGGGGTACAATGAGCAGTTCTTC CASSLTSGGYNEQFF
TRBJ2-2 . . TRBV11-2 TGTGCCAGCAGCTTTAGCGGATGGGGGAGCAGCACCGGGGAGCTGTTTTTT CASSFSGWGSSTGELFF
TRBJ2-7 . . TRBV6-1 TGTGCCAGCAGCCGACCGGGGACCTACGAGCAGTACTTC CASSRPGTYEQYF
TRBJ2-5 TRBD2 . TRBV5-5 TGTGCCAGCAGCTTGGGTCTAGCGGGAGTGGTAGAGACCCAGTACTTC CASSLGLAGVVETQYF
TRBJ2-2 TRBD1 . TRBV7-9 TGTGCCAGCCCCTCCCGACAGGGGGCGCCCGGGGAGCTGTTTTTT CASPSRQGAPGELFF
TRBJ2-2 TRBD1 . TRBV27 TGTGCCAGCAGTTTATCGGAAGGGACAGGGAAGGACGGGGAGCTGTTTTTT CASSLSEGTGKDGELFF
TRBJ2-7 . . TRBV7-2 TGTGCCAGCAGCCCAATTACTCTCTCGCAGGGTTTCTCCTACGAGCAGTACTTC CASSPITLSQGFSYEQYF
TRBJ2-3 . once TRBV7-9 TGTGCCAGCAGCTTAAGGAGTCTAGCAAGCACAGATACGCAGTATTTT CASSLRSLASTDTQYF
TRBJ1-2 TRBD1 . TRBV4-2 TGTGCCAGCAGCCAATTGGACAGGACTAACTATGGCTACACCTTC CASSQLDRTNYGYTF
TRBJ2-1 TRBD2 . TRBV19 TGTGCCAGTAGTTCCGGACTAGCGCCCTACAATGAGCAGTTCTTC CASSSGLAPYNEQFF
TRBJ1-1 . . TRBV9 TGTGCCAGCAGCGTAGGTCCGCAAGGGGGCACTGAAGCTTTCTTT CASSVGPQGGTEAFF
TRBJ1-1 . once TRBV7-8 TGTGCCAGCAGCCGGGGTTATGAAGCTTTCTTT CASSRGYEAFF
TRBJ2-7 . . TRBV9 TGTGCCAGCAGCGTAGGCGACTGGGGGGCCTACGAGCAGTACTTC CASSVGDWGAYEQYF
TRBJ1-2 . . TRBV7-3 TGTGCCAGCAGCTTAACGGTTTTGGAGGGTAGACTCTATGGCTACACCTTC CASSLTVLEGRLYGYTF
TRBJ2-7 . . TRBV11-1 TGTGCCAGCAGCCCGTTCCCCCTGGGGGGTGACGAGCAGTACTTC CASSPFPLGGDEQYF
TRBJ2-3 TRBD1 . TRBV7-2 TGTGCCAGCAGCTTAGCACTCAAACGGGACAGGGCCACAGATACGCAGTATTTT CASSLALKRDRATDTQYF
TRBJ1-5 TRBD1 . TRBV19 TGTGCCAGCGATGACAGGGTCAATCAGCCCCAGCATTTT CASDDRVNQPQHF
TRBJ1-1 TRBD1 . TRBV27 TGTGCCAGCAGTTTCCACAGGGGGCCGGTGAACACTGAAGCTTTCTTT CASSFHRGPVNTEAFF
TRBJ2-3 . few TRBV27 TGTGCCAGCAGTTGGGGGGGGCCCACAGATACGCAGTATTTT CASSWGGPTDTQYF
TRBJ1-2 . . TRBV28 TGTGCCAGCAGTGGGGGCTCGTGGAAAGGCACGGGGTGCACCTTC CASSGGSWKGTGCTF
TRBJ1-5 . . TRBV6-6 TGTGCCAGCAGTTCCTCATCGGGACTTCTTAATCAGCCCCAGCATTTT CASSSSSGLLNQPQHF
TRBJ1-1 . . TRBV15 TGTGCCACCAGCAGAGACCAAGCGGCCGCTGAAGCTTTCTTT CATSRDQAAAEAFF
TRBJ1-1 TRBD1 . TRBV2 TGTGCCAGCAGTAATAACAGGGGGAACACTGAAGCTTTCTTT CASSNNRGNTEAFF
TRBJ2-3 TRBD2 . TRBV10-3 TGTGCCATCAGTGACCCAAGAGCGGGGAGTACAGATACGCAGTATTTT CAISDPRAGSTDTQYF
TRBJ1-6 TRBD1 once TRBV4-1 TGCGCCAGCAGCCAGACAGGGGGTTTCGTTGACCTCCACTTT CASSQTGGFVDLHF
TRBJ2-3 TRBD2 once TRBV2 TGTGCCAGCAGGACTAGCGGGGGGGCCTACCTCTTGTATTTT CASRTSGGAYLLYF
TRBJ2-1 TRBD2 . TRBV6-1 TGTGCCAGCAGTGAAGTAGCGGGGGACTACAGTGAGCAGTTCTTC CASSEVAGDYSEQFF
TRBJ1-5 . . TRBV9 TGTGCCAGCAGCGGGACAGCAAGCAATCAGCCCCAGCATTTT CASSGTASNQPQHF
TRBJ1-6 . . TRBV7-2 TGTGCCAGCAGCTTCGTAAATTCACCCCTCCACTTT CASSFVNSPLHF
TRBJ2-5 TRBD2 . TRBV27 TGTGCCAGCAGCCCGGGATTCGGGAGGACCGAGACCCAGTACTTC CASSPGFGRTETQYF
TRBJ2-1 TRBD2 . TRBV18 TGTGCCAGCTCACCAAATAGGGAGGGTGAGCAGTTCTTC CASSPNREGEQFF
TRBJ2-7 TRBD2 . TRBV27 TGTGCCAGCAGTTTAGAACTAGCGGGTTCCTACGAGCAGTACTTC CASSLELAGSYEQYF
TRBJ1-6 TRBD1 . TRBV18 TGTGCCAGCTCGCCGGGACAGGGGGACTCACCCCTCCACTTT CASSPGQGDSPLHF
TRBJ1-6 . . TRBV18 TGTGCCAGCTCGTCCGGGCCAGGGGATGCACCCCTCCACTTT CASSSGPGDAPLHF
TRBJ1-5 TRBD1 . TRBV15 TGTGCCACCAGCGTCCGGGACAGGCTCAATCAGCCCCAGCATTTT CATSVRDRLNQPQHF
TRBJ2-2 . . TRBV7-2 TGTGCCAGCAGCTGGGCCGTTTCTAACACCGGGGAGCTGTTTTTT CASSWAVSNTGELFF
TRBJ2-1 TRBD2 . TRBV6-6 TGTGCCAGCAGTTATAGACTAGCGGTGAACAATGAGCAGTTCTTC CASSYRLAVNNEQFF
TRBJ2-7 . . TRBV5-6 TGTGCCAGCACCGACTCCGGGACATCCAACTACGAGCAGTACTTC CASTDSGTSNYEQYF